A selection of T cell receptor beta chains follows, all from one sample in a study of blood T cell repertoires in COVID-19. Measured with immunoSEQ multiplex PCR; TCRdb has only the in-frame clones, and not every one. The table includes more than 85,000 clones, around 89% detected once. The sequencing input was peripheral blood. All receptors come from a woman aged 45-65 years with acute or convalescent COVID-19. The CDR3 runs from the conserved cysteine through the conserved F or W.

v_call cdr3_aa
TRBV28 CASNRGGRGYEQYF
TRBV3-1/TRBV3-2 CASRGLAGAGYNEQFF
TRBV7-9 CASSLEIGAGGTEAFF
TRBV23-1 CASSQSGQLRPGLAGVGEQFF
TRBV7-2 CASSFYRQGSEAFF
TRBV7-2 CASSLVRTSGSLKQETQYF
TRBV7-9 CASSLREGGHEQFF
TRBV5-4 CASSSDRGYQETQYF
TRBV4-1 CASSQENGRANTGELFF
TRBV5-1 CASSLGQTYNEQFF
TRBV11-3 CASSLAGLPNNEQFF
TRBV19 CASSLQGPNQPQHF
TRBV7-9 CASSPGGRAEQYF
TRBV5-5 CASSQGLAGGQDEQFF
TRBV2 CASRGSRQETQYF
TRBV23-1 CASSQSRRTEQFF
TRBV7-8 CASSLRTSGRGNEQFF
TRBV30 CAWSEGRAGETQYF
TRBV18 CASSPRGQGYNEQFF
TRBV27 CASSNRGRPQHF
TRBV9 CASSGDSLGADTQYF
TRBV19 CASSIASESYNYGYTF
TRBV28 CASSSGGSGAGIQYF
TRBV13 CASSPGTGITGELFF
TRBV5-1 CASSLTGTSGSSYEQYF
TRBV6-5 CASSLAANYGYTF
TRBV29-1 CSSVLQETQYF
TRBV15 CATSWTTGPLENEQFF
TRBV5-1 CASSLAGGLGETQYF
TRBV3-1/TRBV3-2 CASSPRQFPEKLFF
TRBV5-1 CASSLAGGLPETQYF
TRBV20-1 CSALLQVEAFF
TRBV7-9 CASSDRGGIAPNNEQFF
TRBV19 CASSIGTAYEQYF
TRBV3-1/TRBV3-2 CASSQGVQGGDPRHGYTF
TRBV3-1/TRBV3-2 CASSRLADQETQYF
TRBV6-6 CATIAGYEQYF
TRBV18 CASSLQNRETQYF
TRBV28 CASSLCRDRNQPQHF
TRBV5-6 CASSFTGTSGTGEQFF
TRBV4-2 CASSQPGQGSVRYQPQHF
TRBV5-1 CASRRSGDYGYTF
TRBV2 CATLRGQGRAFF
TRBV4-1 CASSQESLLNTEAFF
TRBV7-2 CASSFSGTGSHNEQFF
TRBV15 CATSRGDSGRQETQYF
TRBV6-2/TRBV6-3 CASSYLYGGGLGANVLTF
TRBV5-1 CASSLGQGGTEAFF
TRBV30 CAWSRDRGEKLFF
TRBV3-1/TRBV3-2 CASSHTGGGQETQYF
TRBV5-1 CASSLGGTSDTEAFF
TRBV5-1 CASSRVTGDFNEQFF
TRBV5-4 CASSFWFDKSYTF
TRBV24-1 CATSAGQSNTGELFF
TRBV7-2 CASSRTSFMDTQYF
TRBV25-1 CASSRAGVDDTQYF
TRBV30 CAWTGQSLGYGYTF
TRBV21-1 CASRGSGSGSDTQYF
TRBV7-2 CASSLFGNSETQYF